This record concerns one T cell receptor beta chain sequence. In the authors' workflow: Cell counts per sample came from amplifying reference gene primers. Method: immunoSEQ multiplex PCR; TCRdb's copy keeps in-frame clones and lacks some. The DNA was the basis for D and trimming; V, J and clone size are from that table. The table lists about 27,000 clones, roughly 91% of them singletons. This sample is drawn from a study of blood T cell repertoires in COVID-19. Study background: Donors in the United States, Italy and Spain gave samples during acute or convalescent COVID-19. Sources were T cells, B-cell-depleted T cells, or PBMCs; the material itself was cDNA or gDNA.

The CDR3 extends over 18 amino acids. CDR1 and CDR2 from the germline V gene are SGHRS and YFSETQ. V shed 0 bases and J shed 3 bases, with 20 bases lying between them. Sequenced: peripheral blood. The chain carries TRBV5-1 and TRBJ2-3, with D maybe TRBD2 (6 bases). The sequence was obtained from a human donor with active COVID-19. The donor label of this sample is uncertain. DNA of the CDR3: TGCGCCAGCAGCTTGGCCTCGGGAGCTGTGGTACGGACAGATACGCAGTATTTT. The encoded protein is CASSLASGAVVRTDTQYF.